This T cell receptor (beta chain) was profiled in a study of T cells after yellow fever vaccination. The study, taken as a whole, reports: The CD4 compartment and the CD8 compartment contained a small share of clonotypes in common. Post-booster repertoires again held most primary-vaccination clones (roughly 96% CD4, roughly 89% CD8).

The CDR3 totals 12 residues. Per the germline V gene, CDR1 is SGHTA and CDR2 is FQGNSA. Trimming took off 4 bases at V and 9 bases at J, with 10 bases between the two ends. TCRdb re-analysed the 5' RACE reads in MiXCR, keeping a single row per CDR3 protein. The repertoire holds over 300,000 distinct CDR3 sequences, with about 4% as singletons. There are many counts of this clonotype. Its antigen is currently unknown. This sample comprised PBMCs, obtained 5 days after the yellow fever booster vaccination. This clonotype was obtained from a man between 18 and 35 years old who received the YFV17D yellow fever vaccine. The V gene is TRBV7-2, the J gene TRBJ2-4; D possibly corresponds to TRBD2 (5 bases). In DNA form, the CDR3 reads TGTGCCAGCAGCTCAGCCGCGGGCATTCAGTACTTC. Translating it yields CASSSAAGIQYF.